This T cell receptor (beta chain) was captured by sequencing in a study of human T cells and chemical hapten exposure. Whole-study context: DPC at 2% was the sensitizing agent, placed on roughly 2 cm by roughly 2 cm of upper inner arm skin.

TCRdb itself ran the RACE reads through MiXCR, one entry per CDR3 protein. The table has roughly 100,000 distinct CDR3 sequences, 9.3% seen once. This clonotype has only a few counts. Time point indicated: patch test 2, 6 weeks after DPC sensitization. The treatment here: therapeutic diphenylcyclopropenone sensitization with weekly scalp DPC. Every patch test was put on after a blood sample was taken. CDR1 and CDR2 from the germline V gene are SGHAT and FQNNGV. The V end was cut by 6 bases, the J end by 4 bases, with 15 bases between. The CDR3 is 14 amino acids. This receptor was taken from a woman aged 40 to 49 with alopecia areata. Some clones in this sample may be carry-over from other donors' samples. Here the sequenced sample was whole blood, taken in connection with sensitization to the hapten diphenylcyclopropenone (DPC). The chain carries TRBV11-2 and TRBJ1-2; a possible D gene is TRBD1 (6 bases). The CDR3 region has the DNA TGTGCCAGCAGTTTTTCAGGGGATGCCTATGGCTACACCTTC. Its translation is CASSFSGDAYGYTF.